These T cell receptor beta chains were read from a single sample in a study of shared clonotypes between healthy human individuals. Sequenced by immunoSEQ multiplex PCR; TCRdb stores in-frame clones only, minus some. The table records hundreds of thousands of clones, about 96% of them present only once. Sequenced sample: naive CD8+ T cells sorted from blood. These receptors all come from a woman younger than 45 in good health. The CDR3 runs from the conserved cysteine through the conserved F or W. A D gene is named only where the DNA matches it firmly. Rows give clone size only sometimes, using once, few, many, or a class for an expanded clone.

v_gene: TRBV5-1
abundance: -
d_gene: -
j_gene: TRBJ2-1
CDR3nt: TGCGCCAGCAGCTTGGGTGGCGATGAGCAGTTCTTC
CDR3aa: CASSLGGDEQFF

v_gene: TRBV27
abundance: -
d_gene: TRBD1
j_gene: TRBJ2-7
CDR3nt: TGTGCCAGCAGTTTAGGGTCAGGGGGCGGCAACGAGCAGTACTTC
CDR3aa: CASSLGSGGGNEQYF

v_gene: TRBV7-8
abundance: -
d_gene: -
j_gene: TRBJ1-1
CDR3nt: TGTGCCAGCAGTCCAGGGTTTACGGCGGCTGAAGCTTTCTTT
CDR3aa: CASSPGFTAAEAFF

v_gene: TRBV9
abundance: -
d_gene: -
j_gene: TRBJ2-3
CDR3nt: TGTGCCAGCAGCGTTACTGAGAGGATGGATACGCAGTATTTT
CDR3aa: CASSVTERMDTQYF

v_gene: TRBV27
abundance: once
d_gene: TRBD2
j_gene: TRBJ2-7
CDR3nt: TGTGCCAGCAGTCTACTAGCGACCTCCTACGAGCAGTACTTC
CDR3aa: CASSLLATSYEQYF

v_gene: TRBV19
abundance: -
d_gene: -
j_gene: TRBJ1-1
CDR3nt: TGTGCCAGTAGTATCGGTCCGGTGAACACTGAAGCTTTCTTT
CDR3aa: CASSIGPVNTEAFF

v_gene: TRBV6-6
abundance: once
d_gene: -
j_gene: TRBJ2-7
CDR3nt: TGTGCCAGCAGTTATTCGAGCTCCTACGAGCAGTACTTC
CDR3aa: CASSYSSSYEQYF

v_gene: TRBV7-5
abundance: -
d_gene: -
j_gene: TRBJ1-3
CDR3nt: TGTGTCAGAAGCTCGGGACAGTTCTCTGGAAACACCATATATTTT
CDR3aa: CVRSSGQFSGNTIYF

v_gene: TRBV6-6
abundance: -
d_gene: -
j_gene: TRBJ2-7
CDR3nt: TGTGCCAGCAGTTATCCGGGGGCGGAGTACGAGCAGTACTTC
CDR3aa: CASSYPGAEYEQYF

v_gene: TRBV29-1
abundance: -
d_gene: -
j_gene: TRBJ2-5
CDR3nt: TGCAGCGTTGAAGAAGAGACCCAGTACTTC
CDR3aa: CSVEEETQYF

v_gene: TRBV5-6
abundance: -
d_gene: -
j_gene: TRBJ1-1
CDR3nt: TGTGCCAGCAGCTTGGTAGGTACTGAAGCTTTCTTT
CDR3aa: CASSLVGTEAFF

v_gene: TRBV28
abundance: -
d_gene: TRBD1
j_gene: TRBJ2-7
CDR3nt: TGTGCCAGCAGTTTTGTTACCGGGACAGGGCTCTACGAGCAGTACTTC
CDR3aa: CASSFVTGTGLYEQYF

v_gene: TRBV29-1
abundance: once
d_gene: -
j_gene: TRBJ2-7
CDR3nt: TGCAGCGTTGGCGACTACGAGCAGTACTTC
CDR3aa: CSVGDYEQYF

v_gene: TRBV2
abundance: -
d_gene: -
j_gene: TRBJ1-2
CDR3nt: TGTGCCAGCAGTGCCCGGTCGACAGTTCGCTATGGCTACACCTTC
CDR3aa: CASSARSTVRYGYTF

v_gene: TRBV28
abundance: -
d_gene: -
j_gene: TRBJ2-7
CDR3nt: TGTGCCAGCTCGGGACCCCTGTATGGCGAGCAGTACTTC
CDR3aa: CASSGPLYGEQYF

v_gene: TRBV6-6
abundance: -
d_gene: -
j_gene: TRBJ1-1
CDR3nt: TGTGCCAGCAGTTATGGGGGATCTGAAGCTTTCTTT
CDR3aa: CASSYGGSEAFF

v_gene: TRBV6-5
abundance: -
d_gene: TRBD1
j_gene: TRBJ1-2
CDR3nt: TGTGCCAGCAGTGGAACAGGGGTAGATGGCTACACCTTC
CDR3aa: CASSGTGVDGYTF

v_gene: TRBV7-6
abundance: -
d_gene: -
j_gene: TRBJ2-5
CDR3nt: TGTGCCAGCAGCTTAAGAGGAAACCAAGAGACCCAGTACTTC
CDR3aa: CASSLRGNQETQYF

v_gene: TRBV4-1
abundance: -
d_gene: TRBD2
j_gene: TRBJ2-1
CDR3nt: TGCGCCAGCAGCCAGAATCCGGGACTAGCTGGCAATGAGCAGTTCTTC
CDR3aa: CASSQNPGLAGNEQFF

v_gene: TRBV2
abundance: -
d_gene: -
j_gene: TRBJ2-7
CDR3nt: TGTGCCAGCAGTCCGCCAGACTCCTACGAGCAGTACTTC
CDR3aa: CASSPPDSYEQYF

v_gene: TRBV2
abundance: -
d_gene: TRBD2
j_gene: TRBJ2-1
CDR3nt: TGTGCCAGCAGTTTGGGACTAGCCCTTTACAATGAGCAGTTCTTC
CDR3aa: CASSLGLALYNEQFF

v_gene: TRBV28
abundance: once
d_gene: -
j_gene: TRBJ2-7
CDR3nt: TGTGCCAGCAGTTTACGGACAGTTTCCTACGAGCAGTACTTC
CDR3aa: CASSLRTVSYEQYF

v_gene: TRBV10-2
abundance: many
d_gene: -
j_gene: TRBJ1-1
CDR3nt: TGCGCCAGCAGTGATTCGGTACTCACTGAAGCTTTCTTT
CDR3aa: CASSDSVLTEAFF

v_gene: TRBV28
abundance: -
d_gene: -
j_gene: TRBJ1-4
CDR3nt: TGTGCCAGCAGTTTATCGGGACACCCTACAACTAATGAAAAACTGTTTTTT
CDR3aa: CASSLSGHPTTNEKLFF

v_gene: TRBV2
abundance: few
d_gene: -
j_gene: TRBJ1-1
CDR3nt: TGTGCCAGCAATTCGATTCAGCCTGAAGCTTTCTTT
CDR3aa: CASNSIQPEAFF

v_gene: TRBV10-3
abundance: -
d_gene: TRBD1
j_gene: TRBJ2-5
CDR3nt: TGTGCCATCAGTGAGTCTCACGGGACAGGGCAAGAGACCCAGTACTTC
CDR3aa: CAISESHGTGQETQYF

v_gene: TRBV13
abundance: -
d_gene: -
j_gene: TRBJ1-2
CDR3nt: TGTGCCAGCAGCTCGAGTGGCGGGGGCTATGGCTACACCTTC
CDR3aa: CASSSSGGGYGYTF

v_gene: TRBV10-3
abundance: -
d_gene: -
j_gene: TRBJ2-3
CDR3nt: TGTGCCATTCAGGACCTCACAGATACGCAGTATTTT
CDR3aa: CAIQDLTDTQYF

v_gene: TRBV4-1
abundance: -
d_gene: -
j_gene: TRBJ2-7
CDR3nt: TGCGCCAGCAGCAGCCTTCAGACCTACGAGCAGTACTTC
CDR3aa: CASSSLQTYEQYF

v_gene: TRBV19
abundance: -
d_gene: -
j_gene: TRBJ2-7
CDR3nt: TGTGCCAGTAGTATTGTCGGACACGAGCAGTACTTC
CDR3aa: CASSIVGHEQYF

v_gene: TRBV5-4
abundance: -
d_gene: -
j_gene: TRBJ2-3
CDR3nt: TGTGCCAGCAGCTTATTTGGGCTAGCGAACACAGATACGCAGTATTTT
CDR3aa: CASSLFGLANTDTQYF

v_gene: TRBV13
abundance: -
d_gene: -
j_gene: TRBJ1-2
CDR3nt: TGTGCCAGCAGCTCGAGGGGGGGTGGCTACACCTTC
CDR3aa: CASSSRGGGYTF

v_gene: TRBV5-6
abundance: -
d_gene: TRBD1
j_gene: TRBJ1-2
CDR3nt: TGTGCCAGTAAAGGACAGGGCTACGATGGCTACACCTTC
CDR3aa: CASKGQGYDGYTF

v_gene: TRBV9
abundance: -
d_gene: -
j_gene: TRBJ1-2
CDR3nt: TGTGCCAGCAGCGCCAACCGGGGGGCAGTAGGTGGCTACACCTTC
CDR3aa: CASSANRGAVGGYTF

v_gene: TRBV7-9
abundance: -
d_gene: -
j_gene: TRBJ2-7
CDR3nt: TGTGCCAGCAGCTCTCTTACCCACTCCTACGAGCAGTACTTC
CDR3aa: CASSSLTHSYEQYF

v_gene: TRBV28
abundance: few
d_gene: -
j_gene: TRBJ1-1
CDR3nt: TGTGCCAGCAGTCTCCGTGGGGGGGCCACTGAAGCTTTCTTT
CDR3aa: CASSLRGGATEAFF

v_gene: TRBV6-1
abundance: -
d_gene: -
j_gene: TRBJ1-1
CDR3nt: TGTGCCAGCAGTGAAGAGTACACTGAAGCTTTCTTT
CDR3aa: CASSEEYTEAFF

v_gene: TRBV7-8
abundance: -
d_gene: -
j_gene: TRBJ2-2
CDR3nt: TGTGCCAGCAGCTTAGTCTTTTTGACCTCGAACACCGGGGAGCTGTTTTTT
CDR3aa: CASSLVFLTSNTGELFF

v_gene: TRBV6-5
abundance: -
d_gene: TRBD1
j_gene: TRBJ1-6
CDR3nt: TGTGCCAGCAGTTTGGCAGGGGGACTCGCTTCTCCCCTCCACTTT
CDR3aa: CASSLAGGLASPLHF

v_gene: TRBV28
abundance: -
d_gene: TRBD2
j_gene: TRBJ2-7
CDR3nt: TGTGCCAGCAGTTGGACTAGCCGAGGGTTAGCCTACGAGCAGTACTTC
CDR3aa: CASSWTSRGLAYEQYF

v_gene: TRBV5-1
abundance: -
d_gene: TRBD1
j_gene: TRBJ1-1
CDR3nt: TGCGCCAGCAGCTTTGAAGGGGGCATGGTGGAGGCTTTCTTT
CDR3aa: CASSFEGGMVEAFF

v_gene: TRBV21-1
abundance: -
d_gene: -
j_gene: TRBJ2-3
CDR3nt: TGTGCCAGCAGCCCCAGCCCCGGGCACACAGATACGCAGTATTTT
CDR3aa: CASSPSPGHTDTQYF

v_gene: TRBV4-2
abundance: -
d_gene: TRBD1
j_gene: TRBJ1-6
CDR3nt: TGTGCCAGCAGCCCAGGGGGGTTCTCACCCCTCCACTTT
CDR3aa: CASSPGGFSPLHF

v_gene: TRBV27
abundance: -
d_gene: TRBD2
j_gene: TRBJ2-1
CDR3nt: TGTGCCAGCAGCCCCGGGACTAGCGGGAGATCTACCTACAATGAGCAGTTCTTC
CDR3aa: CASSPGTSGRSTYNEQFF

v_gene: TRBV9
abundance: -
d_gene: TRBD1
j_gene: TRBJ1-5
CDR3nt: TGTGCCAGCAGCTTAGGGGGCGCTGGGCAGCCCCAGCATTTT
CDR3aa: CASSLGGAGQPQHF

v_gene: TRBV6-6
abundance: -
d_gene: -
j_gene: TRBJ2-7
CDR3nt: TGTGCCAGCAGTTCGGGACTTTACTACGAGCAGTACTTC
CDR3aa: CASSSGLYYEQYF

v_gene: TRBV5-1
abundance: -
d_gene: TRBD2
j_gene: TRBJ2-7
CDR3nt: TGCGCCAGCAGCAAAGGGGACCAGGGACTACCGCATCGATACTACGAGCAGTACTTC
CDR3aa: CASSKGDQGLPHRYYEQYF

v_gene: TRBV13
abundance: -
d_gene: -
j_gene: TRBJ2-1
CDR3nt: TGTGCCAGCAGCCTACGGGCAGGGTCCTACAATGAGCAGTTCTTC
CDR3aa: CASSLRAGSYNEQFF

v_gene: TRBV27
abundance: -
d_gene: -
j_gene: TRBJ2-5
CDR3nt: TGTGCCAGCATCAGCAGGGGACAAGAGACCCAGTACTTC
CDR3aa: CASISRGQETQYF

v_gene: TRBV29-1
abundance: -
d_gene: TRBD1
j_gene: TRBJ2-1
CDR3nt: TGCAGCGTCGTGGACAGGGCCTCCTACAATGAGCAGTTCTTC
CDR3aa: CSVVDRASYNEQFF

v_gene: TRBV4-1
abundance: -
d_gene: TRBD1
j_gene: TRBJ1-3
CDR3nt: TGCGCCAGCAGCCAGGTTCAGGGGGGCGAGGTTTTATATCAGAGCTCTGGAAACACCATATATTTT
CDR3aa: CASSQVQGGEVLYQSSGNTIYF